Each of the 15 T cell receptor beta chains below was sequenced from the same sample in a study of shared clonotypes between healthy human individuals. Libraries were prepared by immunoSEQ multiplex PCR; TCRdb keeps only in-frame clonotypes and omits some of them. Among around 2,000,000 clones listed, 85% to 95% were seen once. Terminally differentiated effector memory CD45RA+ cells were excluded by CCR7 positive selection of CD45RO-negative cells. The specimen was naive CD8+ T cells from PBMCs. The source of these receptors is a man younger than 35 in good health. Some clones in this sample may be carry-over from other donors' samples.

V usage is TRBV2 and J usage is TRBJ2-7; 7 nucleotides agree with TRBD2. Trimming cost V 6 bases and J 7 bases; bases outside gene matches: 12. Germline CDR1 SNHLY, CDR2 FYNNEI. CDR3 size: 14 residues. CDR3 amino acids: CASSRAPRSGEQYF. For the CDR3, the DNA is TGTGCCAGCAGCCGGGCCCCACGTAGCGGGGAGCAGTACTTC.

The chain couples TRBV18 to TRBJ1-2; tentative D call: TRBD1 (5 bases). The CDR3 has 15 amino acids. The V and J ends lost 0 bases and 2 bases respectively, with 10 bases between them. CDR1 KGHSH and CDR2 LQKENI come from the germline V gene. The CDR3 is CASSPPIQGNYGYTF. The DNA for the CDR3 is TGTGCCAGCTCACCACCTATTCAGGGAAACTATGGCTACACCTTC.

This clone was picked up one time. V usage is TRBV7-9 and J usage is TRBJ2-5; D remains ambiguous. CDR3 length equals 14 residues. Trimming removed 3 bases from V and 5 bases from J, with 13 bases in between. The germline CDR1 and CDR2 sequences are SEHNR and FQNEAQ (reference sequence). The CDR3 DNA follows: TGTGCCAGCAGCTTGACAAGGACCGTGGAGACCCAGTACTTC. Amino acid sequence: CASSLTRTVETQYF.

The gene calls are TRBV4-1 and TRBJ2-7; a weak D match, TRBD2 (5 bases). Trimming removed 4 bases at V and 3 bases at J, with 13 bases between. CDR3 size: 14 residues. Germline CDR1 reads MGHRA; CDR2 reads YSYEKL. In nucleotides, the CDR3 is TGCGCCAGCAGCCCCTTCGCAGCGGACTACGAGCAGTACTTC. The encoded protein is CASSPFAADYEQYF.

The rearrangement links TRBV5-6 to TRBJ2-7; 7 bases are shared with TRBD1. V lost 0 bases and J lost 2; bases outside the gene matches: 14. The CDR3 covers 18 residues. The V gene's germline CDR1 is SGHDT and CDR2 YYEEEE. CDR3 sequence (DNA): TGTGCCAGCAGCTTGGCGCAGGGGGTGATTCTCTGGGCCTACGAGCAGTACTTC. It yields the protein CASSLAQGVILWAYEQYF.

This clone was counted only a few times. This sequence joins TRBV27 and TRBJ2-1, with 8 bases that match TRBD2. Germline lookup yields CDR1 MNHEY and CDR2 SMNVEV (reference sequence). V dropped 4 bases and J dropped 2; count of bases not matched to a gene: 13. The CDR3 contains 18 residues. The CDR3 protein is CASSSYLNSGGTYNEQFF. CDR3 bases: TGTGCCAGCAGTTCCTACTTAAACTCGGGAGGGACCTACAATGAGCAGTTCTTC.

The rearrangement joins TRBV4-1 to TRBJ2-3; TRBD2 matches at 7 bases. The V and J ends lost 6 bases and 0 bases, in that order; junction bases with no gene match: 6. CDR1 MGHRA and CDR2 YSYEKL come from the germline V gene. The CDR3 consists of 15 residues. In nucleotides, the CDR3 is TGCGCCAGCAGGGTGGCTAGCGGTAGCACAGATACGCAGTATTTT. It is translated as CASRVASGSTDTQYF.

This rearrangement joins TRBV19 to TRBJ1-5, with a tentative D call TRBD1 (5 bases). Per the germline V gene, CDR1 is LNHDA and CDR2 is SQIVND (reference sequence). Trimming took off 5 bases at V and 7 bases at J, with 21 bases between the two ends. This CDR3 has 16 residues. The CDR3 DNA is TGTGCCAGTAGTTCCTCCCAGGGCTTCCCAGGACAGCCCCAGCATTTT. Encoded protein: CASSSSQGFPGQPQHF.

This chain joins TRBV9 and TRBJ2-5; no clear D. Trimming cost V 0 bases and J 7 bases, with 13 bases left between them. Germline CDR1 reads SGDLS; CDR2 reads YYNGEE. The length of the CDR3 is 14 residues. The chain's CDR3 is CASSVAGLVGTQYF. CDR3 coding DNA: TGTGCCAGCAGCGTAGCCGGGTTGGTTGGGACCCAGTACTTC.

The chain has TRBV27 and TRBJ2-7; D perhaps matches TRBD1 (6 bases). V was trimmed by 5 bases and J by 2 bases, leaving 16 bases between them. Germline-derived CDR1 and CDR2 are MNHEY and SMNVEV (reference sequence). There are 15 residues in the CDR3. DNA for the CDR3: TGTGCCAGCAGTCCGCGGACAGTTACCCCCTACGAGCAGTACTTC. This sequence encodes CASSPRTVTPYEQYF.

The chain employs TRBV5-4 and TRBJ1-3; TRBD1 aligns across 9 bases. Looked up from germline, CDR1 is SGHNT and CDR2 is YYREEE (reference sequence). This CDR3 contains 14 residues. V gave up 6 bases and J gave up 6 bases; unmatched junction bases: 7. The CDR3 sequence is CASTRDRAANTIYF. The CDR3, as DNA: TGTGCCAGCACCCGGGACAGGGCCGCAAACACCATATATTTT.

The V and J genes are TRBV7-6 and TRBJ1-5; TRBD1 matches 8 bases. V gave up 5 bases and J gave up 6 bases; unmatched junction bases: 18. Germline-derived CDR1 and CDR2 are SGHVS and FNYEAQ. CDR3 length: 18 amino acids. The CDR3 loop is CASSPGQGLIPSGQPQHF. Written as DNA, the CDR3 is TGTGCCAGCAGCCCCGGACAGGGACTAATTCCGAGCGGTCAGCCCCAGCATTTT.

For this clone: A read error may be the cause here, since a much bigger clone is one base away. The chain combines TRBV7-2 with TRBJ2-7; D gene ambiguous. Trimming removed 2 bases at V and 2 bases at J, with 4 bases between. Germline V CDR1 and CDR2: SGHTA, FQGNSA. CDR3 size: 12 residues. The CDR3 protein is CASSLWAYEQYF. The CDR3 DNA follows: TGTGCCAGCAGCTTATGGGCCTACGAGCAGTACTTC.

The chain has TRBV10-3 and TRBJ1-3; perhaps TRBD1 as D (5 bases). V lost 4 bases to trimming and J lost 2 bases, with 9 bases between them. This CDR3 is 14 amino acids long. Germline lookup yields CDR1 ENHRY and CDR2 SYGVKD. CDR3 sequence: CAISGGLTGNTIYF. In DNA form, the CDR3 reads TGTGCCATCAGTGGGGGCCTAACTGGAAACACCATATATTTT.

The J gene is TRBJ1-2, the V gene TRBV10-3; D is uncertain. The germline CDR1 and CDR2 sequences are ENHRY and SYGVKD. Trimming stripped 2 bases from V and 6 bases from J, with 7 bases between. The CDR3 is made up of 12 amino acids. The CDR3 DNA is TGTGCCATCAGTGAGAATTTGGATGGCTACACCTTC. Amino acid sequence: CAISENLDGYTF.